Shown below are 30 T cell receptor beta chains from a single sample sequenced in a study of shared clonotypes between healthy human individuals. Assay: immunoSEQ multiplex PCR; the TCRdb copy retains only in-frame clones and omits some. This table has more than 2,000,000 clones, over 90% appearing once. Sequencing was performed on naive CD4+ T cells from PBMCs. Specified subset: CD45RA+ positively selected. The receptors originated from a man aged 18 to 29 in good health. Some clones in this sample may be carry-over from other donors' samples.

The table lists this clone with a count of one. The J gene is TRBJ2-1, the V gene TRBV6-1; the D gene is possibly TRBD2 (5 bases). V was cut by 8 bases and J by 1 base, with 15 bases left in between. Per germline, CDR1 MNHNS and CDR2 SASEGT. The CDR3 has 15 amino acids. CDR3: CASVPTSGSYNEQFF. For the CDR3, the DNA is TGTGCCAGCGTCCCTACGAGCGGATCCTACAATGAGCAGTTCTTC.

CDR3 amino acids: CASSSTGDGNTIYF. The CDR3 coding sequence is TGCGCCAGCAGCTCGACAGGGGATGGAAACACCATATATTTT. The gene calls are TRBV5-1 and TRBJ1-3, with 8 positions matching TRBD1. The CDR3 runs 14 residues. Germline V CDR1 and CDR2: SGHRS, YFSETQ. Unmatched junction bases numbered 2, after V lost 3 bases and J lost 3 bases. The full variable domain, rest sourced from reference TRBV5-1 and TRBJ1-3, is KAGVTQTPRYLIKTRGQQVTLSCSPISGHRSVSWYQQTPGQGLQFLFEYFSETQRNKGNFPGRFSGRQFSNSRSEMNVSTLELGDSALYLCASSSTGDGNTIYFGEGSWLTVV.

The chain has TRBV5-1 and TRBJ1-2; 12 bases align to TRBD1. Trimming took 4 bases from V and 6 from J; bases not matched to a gene: 7. This CDR3 comprises 15 residues. Per the germline V gene, CDR1 is SGHRS and CDR2 is YFSETQ. The CDR3 nucleotides read TGCGCCAGCAGCCCCGGAGGGACAGGGGGCGATGGCTACACCTTC. Amino acid sequence: CASSPGGTGGDGYTF. Using reference TRBV5-1 and TRBJ1-2 for the parts outside the CDR3, the full variable domain is KAGVTQTPRYLIKTRGQQVTLSCSPISGHRSVSWYQQTPGQGLQFLFEYFSETQRNKGNFPGRFSGRQFSNSRSEMNVSTLELGDSALYLCASSPGGTGGDGYTFGSGTRLTVV.

This rearrangement joins TRBV27 to TRBJ2-1; possibly TRBD2 for D (6 bases). V was cut by 7 bases and J by 4 bases, with 20 bases left in between. The CDR3 length is 16 residues. The germline V gene encodes CDR1 MNHEY and CDR2 SMNVEV (reference sequence). CDR3 in DNA: TGTGCCAGCAACCCAAGGCGGGGAAGCGGGTACAATGAGCAGTTCTTC. Translated, it gives CASNPRRGSGYNEQFF.

The V and J genes are TRBV27 and TRBJ2-5; TRBD2 matches 7 bases. The germline V gene has CDR1 MNHEY and CDR2 SMNVEV (reference sequence). Trimming took 2 bases from V and 4 from J; bases not matched to a gene: 13. This CDR3 has 17 amino acids. The CDR3 DNA reads TGTGCCAGCAGTTTAAAGCCCCCCCTAGGGAGGGGAGAGACCCAGTACTTC. This sequence encodes CASSLKPPLGRGETQYF.

V usage is TRBV5-6 and J usage is TRBJ1-2, with D possibly TRBD1 on 5 matching bases. Trimming left V 1 base short and J 4 bases short, with 23 bases between. The CDR3 extends over 18 amino acids. Germline values: CDR1 SGHDT, CDR2 YYEEEE. Here the CDR3 DNA reads TGTGCCAGCAGCTTGTTAGCATCGGGCTTGGGACGCACCTATGGCTACACCTTC. Its protein product is CASSLLASGLGRTYGYTF.

The genes are TRBV11-2 and TRBJ1-1, with 7 bases fitting TRBD1. The CDR3 spans 18 residues. The J segment lost 4 bases and the V segment lost 6 bases, leaving 20 bases of the junction unmatched. Germline lookup yields CDR1 SGHAT and CDR2 FQNNGV. DNA of the CDR3: TGTGCCAGCAGATCATACAGGGGCGCGGAACGAGTGGGCACTGAAGCTTTCTTT. This sequence encodes CASRSYRGAERVGTEAFF.

This clone was detected only once. The V call is TRBV25-1, the J call TRBJ1-2; D ambiguous. This CDR3 spans 11 amino acids. V was cut by 4 bases and J by 7 bases, with 7 bases left in between. From germline, CDR1 is MGHDK and CDR2 SYGVNS. The CDR3 protein is CASSAFVGYTF. The CDR3 region has the DNA TGTGCCAGCAGTGCCTTTGTTGGCTACACCTTC.

The V call is TRBV7-9, the J call TRBJ1-2; 7 bases match TRBD1. The junction had 8 bases not matched to a gene; V was cut back by 3 bases and J by 4 bases. The CDR3 is 15 amino acids. From germline, CDR1 is SEHNR and CDR2 FQNEAQ (reference sequence). The CDR3 reads CASSFQGVLLYGYTF. CDR3 DNA: TGTGCCAGCAGCTTCCAGGGGGTTTTACTCTATGGCTACACCTTC.

The chain carries TRBV6-1 and TRBJ1-1, with TRBD1 matching 8 bases. The germline CDR1 and CDR2 sequences are MNHNS and SASEGT. The CDR3 runs 14 residues. V lost 6 bases to trimming and J lost 3 bases; unmatched junction nucleotides: 6. CDR3 protein: CASSEDRVHTEAFF. In DNA, the CDR3 is TGTGCCAGCAGCGAGGACAGGGTGCACACTGAAGCTTTCTTT.

The chain couples TRBV5-1 to TRBJ2-1; 14 nucleotides match TRBD2. The CDR3 totals 15 residues. V was clipped by 4 bases and J by 6 bases; unmatched bases: 3. Germline V gene lookup returns CDR1 SGHRS and CDR2 YFSETQ. CDR3 DNA sequence: TGCGCCAGCAGCCGGACTAGCGGGAGGTCCAATGAGCAGTTCTTC. This sequence encodes CASSRTSGRSNEQFF.

The chain combines TRBV18 with TRBJ1-2; D is uncertain. Trimming removed 2 bases from V and 6 bases from J, with 4 bases in between. The CDR3 extends over 11 amino acids. Germline CDR1 and CDR2: KGHSH and LQKENI. The CDR3 bases are TGTGCCAGCTCACCAAACGATGGCTACACCTTC. It translates to CASSPNDGYTF.

This clone was found once. This sequence joins TRBV19 and TRBJ2-7; D may be TRBD2 (5 bases). Germline lookup yields CDR1 LNHDA and CDR2 SQIVND (reference sequence). With 5 bases removed from V and 7 bases from J, the gap between germline ends came to 15 bases. There are 13 residues in the CDR3. In DNA form, the CDR3 reads TGTGCCAGTAGTCCCGGGAACAGAGGGGAGCAGTACTTC. Its protein is CASSPGNRGEQYF.

Here the CDR3 DNA reads TGTGCCAGCAAGACCCCGGGACAGAGTGAAGCTTTCTTT. As protein: CASKTPGQSEAFF. The chain joins TRBV28 to TRBJ1-1, with TRBD1 identical over 7 bases. The CDR3 covers 13 residues. The germline V gene encodes CDR1 MDHEN and CDR2 SYDVKM. J lost 7 bases, V lost 7 bases, and 9 bases had no gene match.

This chain connects TRBV5-6 to TRBJ1-2; 7 nucleotides line up with TRBD1. Germline CDR1 and CDR2: SGHDT and YYEEEE. The CDR3 loop spans 14 amino acids. The V gene end was trimmed by 3 bases and the J gene end by 6 bases; junction bases not matched to a gene: 8. CDR3 protein: CASSYITGDNGYTF. The CDR3 DNA reads as TGTGCCAGCAGCTACATCACAGGGGATAATGGCTACACCTTC.

The chain employs TRBV7-3 and TRBJ2-1; maybe TRBD2 (5 bases). The CDR3 is made up of 13 amino acids. In germline, CDR1 is SGHTA, CDR2 FQGTGA. V was clipped by 5 bases and J by 7 bases, with 12 bases between them. The CDR3 coding sequence is TGTGCCAGCAGCGCGGACTGGTTAAATGAGCAGTTCTTC. It specifies CASSADWLNEQFF.

In its sample, this clone was seen once. This specimen includes other DNA sequences encoding the same CDR3. This sequence joins TRBV10-1 and TRBJ2-5; no firm D call. This CDR3 has 11 amino acids. Per the germline V gene, CDR1 is WNHNN and CDR2 is SYGVQD (reference sequence). The V gene lost 4 bases and the J gene lost 4 bases, with 4 bases spanning the gap. Here the CDR3 reads CASSGGETQYF. The CDR3 nucleotides are TGCGCCAGCAGTGGAGGAGAGACCCAGTACTTC.

CDR3 region: CASSPPEYRQNYGYTF. CDR3 DNA: TGTGCCAGCAGTCCACCGGAGTACCGACAGAACTATGGCTACACCTTC. The chain couples TRBV28 to TRBJ1-2, with D maybe TRBD1 (5 bases). Trimming removed 5 bases from V and 2 bases from J, with 18 bases in between. Germline CDR1 is MDHEN and CDR2 is SYDVKM. This CDR3 is 16 amino acids long.

The chain couples TRBV4-1 to TRBJ2-1; TRBD2 matches 10 bases. After removal of 4 bases from V and 3 bases from J, the junction contained 6 bases not matched to a gene. The CDR3 runs 16 residues. The germline V gene encodes CDR1 MGHRA and CDR2 YSYEKL. The CDR3 loop is CASSPLAGVRYNEQFF. Written as DNA, the CDR3 is TGCGCCAGCAGCCCCCTAGCGGGAGTTCGCTACAATGAGCAGTTCTTC.

Details on this clone: Other DNA sequences in this specimen translate into the identical CDR3. This chain connects TRBV7-2 to TRBJ2-7, with D uncertain. Trimming shortened V by 5 bases and J by 4 bases, and 9 bases separated the two germline ends. Germline V gene data show CDR1 as SGHTA and CDR2 as FQGNSA. The CDR3 consists of 12 residues. Here the CDR3 reads CASSPSRYEQYF. The CDR3 nucleotides read TGTGCCAGCAGCCCGTCGCGTTACGAGCAGTACTTC.

The rearrangement uses TRBV19 and TRBJ2-7, with D maybe TRBD1 (5 bases). V lost 4 bases and J 5 bases, leaving 15 bases between the germline ends. In germline, CDR1 is LNHDA, CDR2 SQIVND (reference sequence). The CDR3 has 14 residues. The CDR3 loop reads CASSNRQGSHEQYF. CDR3 coding DNA: TGTGCCAGTAGTAATCGTCAGGGATCCCACGAGCAGTACTTC.

The chain carries TRBV7-3 and TRBJ1-5; unclear D gene. The V gene's germline CDR1 is SGHTA and CDR2 FQGTGA. This CDR3 comprises 20 residues. The V gene lost 5 bases and the J gene lost 0 bases, with 26 bases spanning the gap. Written as DNA, the CDR3 is TGTGCCAGCAGCAAACTCCGTCGGGCATCCCTTGTCTATAGCAATCAGCCCCAGCATTTT. Translation gives CASSKLRRASLVYSNQPQHF.

The V and J genes are TRBV6-8 and TRBJ2-1; unclear D gene. The CDR3 is 15 amino acids. CDR1 and CDR2 from the germline V gene are MNHGY and SAAAGT. Trimming removed 8 bases from V and 6 bases from J, with 20 bases in between. CDR3 residues: CASGCGFSRPNEQFF. DNA of the CDR3: TGTGCCAGCGGTTGTGGATTTTCTAGGCCCAATGAGCAGTTCTTC.

The V gene is TRBV7-2, the J gene TRBJ1-2, with D hard to call. Germline CDR1 is SGHTA and CDR2 is FQGNSA. The CDR3 runs to 13 residues. Trimming pared 8 bases from V and 6 bases from J, leaving 16 bases between. The CDR3 nucleotides read TGTGCCAGCGGAATCCTGCCGGTTAATGGCTACACCTTC. It translates to CASGILPVNGYTF.

The V call is TRBV5-1, the J call TRBJ1-1; D is unclear. Per the germline V gene, CDR1 is SGHRS and CDR2 is YFSETQ. The CDR3 loop spans 13 amino acids. V lost 5 bases, J lost 3 bases, and 11 bases lay in between. The CDR3 region is CASRTAAYTEAFF. The CDR3 DNA is TGCGCCAGCAGAACGGCGGCTTACACTGAAGCTTTCTTT. Based on the CDR3 plus reference TRBV5-1 and TRBJ1-1, the full variable domain is KAGVTQTPRYLIKTRGQQVTLSCSPISGHRSVSWYQQTPGQGLQFLFEYFSETQRNKGNFPGRFSGRQFSNSRSEMNVSTLELGDSALYLCASRTAAYTEAFFGQGTRLTVV.

This chain uses TRBV28 with TRBJ2-5; D is ambiguous. The germline V and J ends were trimmed by 3 bases and 3 bases, with 8 bases remaining between them. This CDR3 comprises 13 residues. Germline loops: CDR1 MDHEN, CDR2 SYDVKM. The CDR3 loop is CASSLVAEETQYF. The CDR3 region has the DNA TGTGCCAGCAGTTTGGTGGCAGAAGAGACCCAGTACTTC. Based on the CDR3 plus reference TRBV28 and TRBJ2-5, the full variable domain is DVKVTQSSRYLVKRTGEKVFLECVQDMDHENMFWYRQDPGLGLRLIYFSYDVKMKEKGDIPEGYSVSREKKERFSLILESASTNQTSMYLCASSLVAEETQYFGPGTRLLVL.

The gene calls are TRBV18 and TRBJ1-1; 10 positions match TRBD1. CDR1 and CDR2 (germline): KGHSH, LQKENI. V shed 3 bases, J shed 4 bases, and the junction held 11 bases outside the gene matches. The CDR3 extends over 17 amino acids. The CDR3 spells CASSPGTGEASTTEAFF. The CDR3 nucleotides read TGTGCCAGCTCACCGGGGACAGGGGAAGCTTCTACCACTGAAGCTTTCTTT.

The CDR3 bases are TGTGCCAGCTCACCAGATTTAGGACTCAATGAGCAGTTCTTC. This sequence encodes CASSPDLGLNEQFF. The rearrangement uses TRBV18 and TRBJ2-1, with D perhaps TRBD2 (5 bases). Germline V gene lookup returns CDR1 KGHSH and CDR2 LQKENI. Trimming took off 2 bases at V and 6 bases at J, with 11 bases between the two ends. The CDR3 is 14 amino acids.

V is TRBV5-1 and J is TRBJ1-1; a weak D match, TRBD1 (5 bases). V dropped 2 bases and J dropped 6 bases, with 20 bases sitting between them. Looked up from germline, CDR1 is SGHRS and CDR2 is YFSETQ. The CDR3 has 16 residues. The CDR3 DNA sequence: TGCGCCAGCAGCTTAGTACAAAGGGGTCTTAGCGCTGAAGCTTTCTTT. Its translation is CASSLVQRGLSAEAFF.

The genes are TRBV7-9 and TRBJ1-1; D not resolved. The germline V and J ends were trimmed by 3 bases and 7 bases, with 6 bases remaining between them. The CDR3 sequence is 11 residues long. The V gene's germline CDR1 is SEHNR and CDR2 FQNEAQ (reference sequence). CDR3 loop: CASSFTNEAFF. In DNA form, the CDR3 reads TGTGCCAGCAGCTTTACAAATGAAGCTTTCTTT.